The 18 T cell receptor beta chains presented below share a single source sample, sequenced in a study of early T cells in non-severe SARS-CoV-2 infection. Each CDR3 protein is one row after TCRdb ran MiXCR on the 5' RACE reads. The sample shows 45,000 to 65,000 distinct CDR3 sequences, about 10% of them seen only once. What was sequenced was whole blood. These receptor sequences come from an adult who was a healthcare worker with PCR-confirmed SARS-CoV-2 infection or an uninfected control (not recorded which).

This clonotype was recorded at least ten times. The chain is built from TRBV7-9 and TRBJ2-1; 9 bases are a match to TRBD2. The CDR3 loop spans 15 amino acids. With 2 bases clipped from V and 7 bases from J, the junction kept 6 bases outside the gene matches. The germline V gene encodes CDR1 SEHNR and CDR2 FQNEAQ (reference sequence). CDR3 DNA sequence: TGTGCCAGCAGCTTACCGGGACTAGCAACAAATGAGCAGTTCTTC. This encodes CASSLPGLATNEQFF.

Many counts were recorded for this clonotype. The chain combines TRBV27 with TRBJ2-3, with D uncertain. V lost 4 bases, J lost 0 bases, and 23 bases lay in between. The germline V gene encodes CDR1 MNHEY and CDR2 SMNVEV (reference sequence). This CDR3 region has 19 residues. CDR3 in DNA: TGTGCCAGCAGTTATTACAGACTTACTACTCAAACTAGCACAGATACGCAGTATTTT. Its protein is CASSYYRLTTQTSTDTQYF.

There are a few counts of this clonotype. The chain has TRBV7-6 and TRBJ2-5, with 8 nucleotides matching TRBD2. Trimming cost V 1 base and J 4 bases; bases outside gene matches: 8. Germline loops: CDR1 SGHVS, CDR2 FNYEAQ. The CDR3 has 16 residues. The CDR3 sequence is CASSLVPGGLGETQYF. For the CDR3, the DNA is TGTGCCAGCAGCTTAGTTCCGGGGGGGCTTGGAGAGACCCAGTACTTC.

This clonotype was seen many times. The rearrangement links TRBV5-4 to TRBJ2-3; TRBD2 matches at 15 bases. Germline CDR1 and CDR2: SGHNT and YYREEE (reference sequence). The V gene end was trimmed by 3 bases and the J gene end by 5 bases; junction bases not matched to a gene: 7. The CDR3 sequence is 17 residues long. CDR3 protein: CASSSRTSGGARDTQYF. The CDR3 DNA reads TGTGCCAGCAGCTCTCGGACTAGCGGGGGGGCAAGAGATACGCAGTATTTT.

This clonotype was recorded many times. The chain uses TRBV2 and TRBJ1-6, with D uncertain. Trimming cost V 6 bases and J 6 bases, with 15 bases left between them. Germline V gene lookup returns CDR1 SNHLY and CDR2 FYNNEI. CDR3 length: 15 residues. CDR3 sequence: CASRRQTIPNSPLHF. The CDR3 DNA sequence: TGTGCCAGCAGGCGGCAGACAATCCCTAATTCACCCCTCCACTTT.

This chain joins TRBV20-1 and TRBJ2-4; D may be TRBD2 (6 bases). The CDR3 sequence is 12 residues long. CDR1 and CDR2 (germline): DFQATT, SNEGSKA (reference sequence). V lost 6 bases and J 5 bases, leaving 11 bases between the germline ends. CDR3 sequence reads: CSAGRRENIQYF. CDR3 DNA sequence: TGCAGTGCCGGTAGGAGGGAAAACATTCAGTACTTC.

The table lists this clonotype with many counts. The genes are TRBV2 and TRBJ2-7, with D tentatively TRBD2 (5 bases). V was cut by 5 bases and J by 3 bases, with 11 bases left in between. The V gene's germline CDR1 is SNHLY and CDR2 FYNNEI. The CDR3 is 13 amino acids. CDR3 DNA sequence: TGTGCCAGCAGTCGAGCGGACCGCTACGAGCAGTACTTC. This sequence encodes CASSRADRYEQYF.

The chain recombines TRBV9 with TRBJ2-1; 7 bases fit TRBD1. The germline gives CDR1 SGDLS, CDR2 YYNGEE. The CDR3 extends over 13 amino acids. J was trimmed by 6 bases and V by 3 bases; bases with no gene match: 3. The CDR3 nucleotides are TGTGCCAGCAGCGGAACAGGGGCCAATGAGCAGTTCTTC. This sequence encodes CASSGTGANEQFF.

This clonotype has more than one count but fewer than ten. The chain joins TRBV11-2 to TRBJ2-1, with 9 bases aligning to TRBD2. The germline V gene has CDR1 SGHAT and CDR2 FQNNGV. V gave up 3 bases and J gave up 3 bases; unmatched junction bases: 9. CDR3 length: 17 residues. CDR3 nucleotides: TGTGCCAGCAGCTTGCAATTCCTAGCGGGGAACTACAATGAGCAGTTCTTC. Translated: CASSLQFLAGNYNEQFF.

This clonotype showed up many times. The rearrangement uses TRBV19 and TRBJ2-3, with 7 bases matching TRBD1. This CDR3 is 17 amino acids long. Germline lookup yields CDR1 LNHDA and CDR2 SQIVND (reference sequence). V was pared by 3 bases and J by 4 bases, with 13 bases of the junction left unmatched. This CDR3 is CASSIWARDSEADTQYF. The CDR3 DNA follows: TGTGCCAGTAGTATTTGGGCCCGGGACAGCGAGGCAGATACGCAGTATTTT.

This clonotype was observed at least ten times. The rearrangement joins TRBV24-1 to TRBJ2-3; D unclear. CDR3 length: 15 amino acids. Germline assignment: CDR1 KGHDR and CDR2 SFDVKD. Between the trimmed V and J ends, which lost 3 bases and 1 base, there was a span of 10 bases. CDR3 in amino acids: CATSDVVDRTDTQYF. CDR3 nucleotides: TGTGCCACCAGTGATGTGGTCGACCGCACAGATACGCAGTATTTT.

The V gene is TRBV5-1, the J gene TRBJ2-7, with 10 bases aligning to TRBD2. V lost 1 base and J lost 2; bases outside the gene matches: 12. This CDR3 comprises 18 residues. Germline V gene sequence: CDR1 SGHRS, CDR2 YFSETQ. The CDR3 sequence: CASSLSLAGADRTYEQYF. In nucleotides, the CDR3 is TGCGCCAGCAGCTTGAGCCTAGCGGGGGCCGACCGGACCTACGAGCAGTACTTC.

This clonotype was seen just once. A junction end diverges from the germline sequence, so it may reflect a read error. The chain couples TRBV7-2 to TRBJ2-3; D not resolved. Germline loops: CDR1 SGHTA, CDR2 FQGNSA. This CDR3 has 14 residues. The CDR3 here is CVSSPGSSTDTQYF. Written as DNA, the CDR3 is TGTGTCAGCAGCCCGGGCAGTTCCACAGATACGCAGTATTTT.

This clonotype was found a few times. The chain combines TRBV5-1 with TRBJ2-2; D is perhaps TRBD2 (5 bases). This CDR3 is 16 amino acids long. Germline CDR1 SGHRS, CDR2 YFSETQ. Trimming took off 0 bases at V and 3 bases at J, with 12 bases between the two ends. The CDR3, as DNA: TGCGCCAGCAGCTTGGGGTTAGCGTCGTACACCGGGGAGCTGTTTTTT. This encodes CASSLGLASYTGELFF.

This clonotype has at least ten counts. The chain has TRBV28 and TRBJ2-7, with unresolved D. V lost 7 bases to trimming and J lost 4 bases, with 17 bases between them. Looked up from germline, CDR1 is MDHEN and CDR2 is SYDVKM. This CDR3 comprises 14 residues. The CDR3 sequence: CASTRPDPLYEQYF. The CDR3 nucleotides read TGTGCCAGCACCCGGCCGGACCCACTATACGAGCAGTACTTC.

The sample holds a few counts of this clonotype. The V gene is TRBV5-6, the J gene TRBJ1-1; weak D call: TRBD1 (5 bases). Germline lookup yields CDR1 SGHDT and CDR2 YYEEEE. Between the trimmed V and J ends, which lost 3 bases and 5 bases, there was a span of 23 bases. This CDR3 has 17 amino acids. CDR3 residues: CASSSRVRDWLETEAFF. The CDR3 DNA is TGTGCCAGCAGCTCGAGGGTCAGGGACTGGTTGGAAACTGAAGCTTTCTTT. Full variable domain (missing parts from reference TRBV5-6 and TRBJ1-1): DAGVTQSPTHLIKTRGQQVTLRCSPKSGHDTVSWYQQALGQGPQFIFQYYEEEERQRGNFPDRFSGHQFPNYSSELNVNALLLGDSALYLCASSSRVRDWLETEAFFGQGTRLTVV.

This clonotype has a count of ten or more. This chain uses TRBV7-2 with TRBJ2-7; weak D call: TRBD2 (5 bases). CDR1 is SGHTA and CDR2 is FQGNSA in the germline V gene. Trimming removed 1 base from V and 0 bases from J, with 10 bases in between. This CDR3 has 15 residues. The CDR3 loop is CASSLVGAFSYEQYF. The CDR3 DNA reads TGTGCCAGCAGCTTAGTGGGAGCCTTCTCCTACGAGCAGTACTTC.

This clonotype was picked up a small number of times. V is TRBV11-2 and J is TRBJ1-1; D is ambiguous. V lost 4 bases and J lost 0, with 12 bases in between. The germline V gene has CDR1 SGHAT and CDR2 FQNNGV. This CDR3 is built from 15 residues. The CDR3, as DNA: TGTGCCAGCAGCTCCCAGGACCGGTTGAACACTGAAGCTTTCTTT. The encoded protein is CASSSQDRLNTEAFF. Looking up the rest from reference TRBV11-2 and TRBJ1-1 gives the full variable domain: EAGVAQSPRYKIIEKRQSVAFWCNPISGHATLYWYQQILGQGPKLLIQFQNNGVVDDSQLPKDRFSAERLKGVDSTLKIQPAKLEDSAVYLCASSSQDRLNTEAFFGQGTRLTVV.